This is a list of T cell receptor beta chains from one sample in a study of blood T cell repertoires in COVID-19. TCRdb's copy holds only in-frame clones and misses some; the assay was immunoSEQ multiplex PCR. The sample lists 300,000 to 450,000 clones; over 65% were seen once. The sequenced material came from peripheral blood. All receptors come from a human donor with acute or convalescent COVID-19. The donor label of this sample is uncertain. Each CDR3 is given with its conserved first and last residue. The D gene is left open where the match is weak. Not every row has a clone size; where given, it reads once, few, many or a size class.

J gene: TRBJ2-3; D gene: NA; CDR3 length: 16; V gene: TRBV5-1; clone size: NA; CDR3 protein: CASSLNRQARTDTQYF; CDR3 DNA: TGCGCCAGCAGCTTAAATCGGCAGGCCCGCACAGATACGCAGTATTTT
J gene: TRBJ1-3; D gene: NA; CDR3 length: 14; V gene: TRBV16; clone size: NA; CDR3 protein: CASSQDWSGGTIYF; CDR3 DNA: TGTGCCAGCAGCCAAGACTGGTCCGGTGGCACCATATATTTT
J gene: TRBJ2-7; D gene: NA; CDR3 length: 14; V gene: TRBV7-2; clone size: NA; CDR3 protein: CASSPRTPTYEQYF; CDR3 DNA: TGTGCCAGCAGCCCCCGGACTCCGACCTACGAGCAGTACTTC
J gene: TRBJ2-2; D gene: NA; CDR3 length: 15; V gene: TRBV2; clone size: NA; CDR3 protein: CASSAGRLYTGELFF; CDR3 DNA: TGTGCCAGCAGTGCGGGGAGACTTTACACCGGGGAGCTGTTTTTT
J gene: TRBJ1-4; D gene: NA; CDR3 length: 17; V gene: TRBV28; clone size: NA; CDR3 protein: CASSPGTGPRTNEKLFF; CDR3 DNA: TGTGCCAGCAGTCCGGGAACAGGGCCCCGCACTAATGAAAAACTGTTTTTT
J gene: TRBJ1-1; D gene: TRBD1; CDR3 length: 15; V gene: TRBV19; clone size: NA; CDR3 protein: CASSWDRGTVSEAFF; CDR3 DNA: TGTGCCAGTAGTTGGGACAGGGGAACCGTTAGTGAAGCTTTCTTT
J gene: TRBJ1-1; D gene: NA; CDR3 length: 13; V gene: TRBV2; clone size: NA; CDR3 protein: CASSDSSRWEAFF; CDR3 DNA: TGTGCCAGCAGTGATAGTAGCCGCTGGGAAGCTTTCTTT
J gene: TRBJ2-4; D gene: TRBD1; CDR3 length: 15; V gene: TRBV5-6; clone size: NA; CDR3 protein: CASRGQGAAKNIQYF; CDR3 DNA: TGTGCCAGCAGGGGACAGGGGGCGGCCAAAAACATTCAGTACTTC
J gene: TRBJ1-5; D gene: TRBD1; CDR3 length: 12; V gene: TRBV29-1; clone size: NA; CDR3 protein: CSGGTAGQPQHF; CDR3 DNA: TGCAGCGGAGGGACAGCTGGGCAGCCCCAGCATTTT
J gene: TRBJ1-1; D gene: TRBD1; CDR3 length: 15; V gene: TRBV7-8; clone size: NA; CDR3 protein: CASSGRTGMNTEAFF; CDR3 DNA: TGTGCCAGCAGCGGACGGACAGGGATGAACACTGAAGCTTTCTTT
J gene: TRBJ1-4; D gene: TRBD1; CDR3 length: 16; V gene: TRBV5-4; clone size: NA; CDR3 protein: CASSLGWDRGNEKLFF; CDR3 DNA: TGTGCCAGCAGCTTGGGTTGGGACAGGGGGAACGAAAAACTGTTTTTT
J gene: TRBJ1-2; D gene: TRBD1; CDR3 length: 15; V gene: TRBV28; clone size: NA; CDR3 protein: CASRIRDRASYGYTF; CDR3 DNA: TGTGCCAGCAGGATCCGGGACAGGGCTTCCTATGGCTACACCTTC
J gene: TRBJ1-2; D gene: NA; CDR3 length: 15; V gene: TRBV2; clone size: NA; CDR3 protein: CASSYTSGRSSGYTF; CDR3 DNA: TGTGCCAGCAGTTATACTTCGGGCAGATCTAGCGGCTACACCTTC
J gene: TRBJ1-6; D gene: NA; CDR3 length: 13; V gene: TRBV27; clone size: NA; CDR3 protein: CASRQRANSPLHF; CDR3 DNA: TGTGCCAGTCGACAGCGTGCCAATTCACCCCTCCACTTT
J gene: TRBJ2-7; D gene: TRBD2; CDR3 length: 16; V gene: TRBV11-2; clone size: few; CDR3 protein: CASSPQLGTSGGVQYF; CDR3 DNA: TGTGCCAGCAGCCCACAACTAGGGACTAGCGGGGGGGTGCAGTACTTC
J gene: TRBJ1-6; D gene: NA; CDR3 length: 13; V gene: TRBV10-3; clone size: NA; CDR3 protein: CAISPGNNSPLHF; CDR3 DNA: TGTGCCATCAGTCCGGGAAATAATTCACCCCTCCACTTT
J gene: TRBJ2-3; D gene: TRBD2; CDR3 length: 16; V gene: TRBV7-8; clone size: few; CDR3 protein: CASSLSGGASTDTQYF; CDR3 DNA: TGTGCCAGCAGCCTGAGCGGGGGGGCAAGCACAGATACGCAGTATTTT
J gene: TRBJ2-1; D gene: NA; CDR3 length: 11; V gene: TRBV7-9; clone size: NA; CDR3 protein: CASSLADEQFF; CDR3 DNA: TGTGCCAGCAGTTTAGCCGATGAGCAGTTCTTC
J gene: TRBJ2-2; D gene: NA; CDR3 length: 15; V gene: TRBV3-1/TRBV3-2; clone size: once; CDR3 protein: CASSHDSLNTGELFF; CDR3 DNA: TGTGCCAGCAGCCATGACAGTTTAAACACCGGGGAGCTGTTTTTT
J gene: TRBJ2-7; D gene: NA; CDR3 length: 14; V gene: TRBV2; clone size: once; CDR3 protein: CASRADRSPYEQYF; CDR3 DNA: TGTGCCAGCAGAGCAGACAGGAGCCCCTACGAGCAGTACTTC
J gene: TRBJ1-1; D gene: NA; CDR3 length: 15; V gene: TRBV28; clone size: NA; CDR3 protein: CASSSYRAGNTEAFF; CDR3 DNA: TGTGCCAGCAGTTCTTACAGGGCAGGCAACACTGAAGCTTTCTTT
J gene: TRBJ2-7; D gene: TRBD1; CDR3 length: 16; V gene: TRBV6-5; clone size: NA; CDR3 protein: CASSYSSGQGSAEQYF; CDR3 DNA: TGTGCCAGCAGTTACTCCTCCGGACAGGGATCTGCCGAGCAGTACTTC
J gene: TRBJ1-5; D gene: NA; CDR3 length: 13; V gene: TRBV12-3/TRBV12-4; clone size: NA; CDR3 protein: CASRGHGDQPQHF; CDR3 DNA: TGTGCCAGCAGGGGGCATGGCGATCAGCCCCAGCATTTT
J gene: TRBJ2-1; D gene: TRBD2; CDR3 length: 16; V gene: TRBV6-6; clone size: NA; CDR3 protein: CASSRGLAGGENEQFF; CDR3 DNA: TGTGCCAGCAGTCGAGGACTAGCGGGAGGCGAAAATGAGCAGTTCTTC
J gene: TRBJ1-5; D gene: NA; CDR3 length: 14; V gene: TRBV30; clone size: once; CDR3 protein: CAWSRGNRNQPQHF; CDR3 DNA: TGTGCCTGGAGTCGCGGGAATCGCAATCAGCCCCAGCATTTT
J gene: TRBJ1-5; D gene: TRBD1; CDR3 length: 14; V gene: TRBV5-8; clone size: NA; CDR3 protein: CASRQGTGNQPQHF; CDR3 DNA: TGTGCCAGCAGACAAGGGACAGGAAATCAGCCCCAGCATTTT
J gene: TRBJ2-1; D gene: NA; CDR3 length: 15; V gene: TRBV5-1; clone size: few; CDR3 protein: CASRAGTPFYNEQFF; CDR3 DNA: TGCGCCAGCAGGGCCGGGACACCTTTCTACAATGAGCAGTTCTTC
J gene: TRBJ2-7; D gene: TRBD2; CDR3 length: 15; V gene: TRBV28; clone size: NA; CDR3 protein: CASRNNGGGSYEQYF; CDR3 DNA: TGTGCCAGCAGGAATAACGGGGGGGGAAGCTACGAGCAGTACTTC
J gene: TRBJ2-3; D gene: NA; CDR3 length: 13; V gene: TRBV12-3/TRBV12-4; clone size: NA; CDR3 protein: CASSLEHGDTQYF; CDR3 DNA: TGTGCCAGCAGTTTAGAGCACGGGGATACGCAGTATTTT
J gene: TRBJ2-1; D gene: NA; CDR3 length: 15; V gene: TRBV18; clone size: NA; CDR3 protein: CASSPSNGVKNEQFF; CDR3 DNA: TGTGCCAGCTCACCAAGTAACGGAGTGAAGAATGAGCAGTTCTTC
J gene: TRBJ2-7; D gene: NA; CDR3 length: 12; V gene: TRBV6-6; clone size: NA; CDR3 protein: CASTAGGHEQYF; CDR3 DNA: TGTGCCAGCACCGCCGGAGGGCACGAGCAGTACTTC
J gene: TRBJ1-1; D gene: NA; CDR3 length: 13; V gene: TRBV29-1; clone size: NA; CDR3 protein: CSAREGGWTEAFF; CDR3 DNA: TGCAGCGCCAGAGAGGGCGGGTGGACTGAAGCTTTCTTT
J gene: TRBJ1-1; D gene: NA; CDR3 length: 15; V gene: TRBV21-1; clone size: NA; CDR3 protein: CASSIRDGGEDEAFF; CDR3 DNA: TGTGCCAGCAGCATCAGGGATGGAGGGGAGGATGAAGCTTTCTTT
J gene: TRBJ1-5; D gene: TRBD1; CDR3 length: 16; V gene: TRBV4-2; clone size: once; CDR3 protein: CASSQQMGQTNQPQHF; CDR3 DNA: TGTGCCAGCAGCCAGCAAATGGGACAGACCAATCAGCCCCAGCATTTT
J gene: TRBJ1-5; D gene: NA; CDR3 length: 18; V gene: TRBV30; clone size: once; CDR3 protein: CAWNKGTSSSRSNQPQHF; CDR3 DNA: TGTGCCTGGAACAAAGGGACTTCTTCTTCGAGGAGCAATCAGCCCCAGCATTTT
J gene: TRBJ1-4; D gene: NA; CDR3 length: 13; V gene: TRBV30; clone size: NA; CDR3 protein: CAWEEGEFEKLFF; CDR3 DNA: TGTGCCTGGGAGGAGGGAGAGTTTGAAAAACTGTTTTTT
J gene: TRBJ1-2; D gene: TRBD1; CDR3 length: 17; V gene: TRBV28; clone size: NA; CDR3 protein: CASSSPLHTGTAYGYTF; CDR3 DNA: TGTGCCAGCAGTTCCCCTCTTCATACCGGGACAGCATATGGCTACACCTTC
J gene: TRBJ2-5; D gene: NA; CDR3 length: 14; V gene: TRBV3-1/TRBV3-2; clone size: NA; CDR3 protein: CASSTSTAKRTQYF; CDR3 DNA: TGTGCCAGCAGCACGTCGACAGCCAAGAGAACCCAGTACTTC
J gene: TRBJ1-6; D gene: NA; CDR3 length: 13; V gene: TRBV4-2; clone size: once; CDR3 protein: CASSQETGSPLHF; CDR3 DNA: TGTGCCAGCAGCCAAGAGACAGGTTCACCCCTCCACTTT
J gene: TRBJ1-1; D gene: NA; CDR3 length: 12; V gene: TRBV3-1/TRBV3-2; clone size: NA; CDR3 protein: CASSQTGSEAFF; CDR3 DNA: TGTGCCAGCAGCCAAACCGGGTCCGAAGCTTTCTTT
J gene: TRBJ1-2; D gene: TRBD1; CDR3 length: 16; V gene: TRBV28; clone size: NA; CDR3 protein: CASSWPPGQTNYGYTF; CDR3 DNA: TGTGCCAGCAGTTGGCCCCCGGGACAGACTAACTATGGCTACACCTTC
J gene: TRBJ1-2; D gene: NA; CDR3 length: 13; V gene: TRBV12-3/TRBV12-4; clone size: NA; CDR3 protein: CASSRIQGLRHTF; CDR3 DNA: TGTGCCAGCAGCCGCATACAGGGATTAAGGCACACCTTC
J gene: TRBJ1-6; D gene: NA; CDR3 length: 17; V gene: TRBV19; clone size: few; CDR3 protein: CASSMAVQSSYNSPLHF; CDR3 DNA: TGTGCCAGTAGTATGGCGGTCCAGTCCTCCTATAATTCACCCCTCCACTTT
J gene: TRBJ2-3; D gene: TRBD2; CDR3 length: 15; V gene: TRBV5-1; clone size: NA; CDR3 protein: CASSWGTSGTDTQYF; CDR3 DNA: TGCGCCAGCAGCTGGGGGACTAGCGGCACAGATACGCAGTATTTT
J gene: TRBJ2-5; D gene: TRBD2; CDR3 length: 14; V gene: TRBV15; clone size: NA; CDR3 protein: CATDKRVAGETQYF; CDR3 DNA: TGTGCCACAGATAAGCGGGTAGCGGGAGAGACCCAGTACTTC
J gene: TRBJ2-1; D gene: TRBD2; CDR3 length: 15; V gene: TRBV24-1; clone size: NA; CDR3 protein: CATSAGGVQDNEQFF; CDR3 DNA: TGTGCCACCAGTGCGGGGGGGGTACAGGACAATGAGCAGTTCTTC